Listed below are T cell receptor beta chains from one sample, sequenced in a study of shared clonotypes between healthy human individuals. Assay used: immunoSEQ multiplex PCR; TCRdb lists only in-frame clones, some missing. The profile shows about 2.1 million clones, 93% of them singletons. Sequencing was carried out using naive CD8+ T cells from PBMCs. These receptors came from a man aged 18 to 29 in good health. Some clones in this sample may be carry-over from other donors' samples. The CDR3 runs from the conserved cysteine through the conserved F or W. A D gene is named only where the DNA matches it firmly. Size is omitted from some rows. Given values are once, few, many or a class for expanded clones.

d_gene	len	v_gene	abundance	j_gene	CDR3aa	CDR3nt
TRBD1	16	TRBV5-4	once	TRBJ1-2	CASSSGQRLTNYGYTF	TGTGCCAGCAGTTCGGGACAGCGTTTAACTAACTATGGCTACACCTTC
.	16	TRBV7-3	.	TRBJ2-7	CASSFFPRLTPYEQYF	TGTGCCAGCAGCTTCTTTCCTCGTCTGACGCCCTACGAGCAGTACTTC
.	16	TRBV28	.	TRBJ2-7	CASSFCPPDYSYEQYF	TGTGCCAGCAGTTTTTGCCCCCCAGATTACTCCTACGAGCAGTACTTC
TRBD2	16	TRBV5-1	.	TRBJ2-7	CASSPGEGSLSDEQYF	TGCGCCAGCAGCCCCGGGGAGGGCTCCCTCTCCGACGAGCAGTACTTC
TRBD2	18	TRBV9	.	TRBJ2-5	CASSVGGLADPGIETQYF	TGTGCCAGCAGCGTAGGGGGACTAGCGGACCCGGGCATCGAGACCCAGTACTTC
.	14	TRBV29-1	.	TRBJ1-2	CSVVEQSFNYGYTF	TGCAGCGTTGTAGAGCAGAGTTTTAACTATGGCTACACCTTC
.	12	TRBV29-1	once	TRBJ2-7	CSVVSGIYEQYF	TGCAGCGTTGTATCCGGGATCTACGAGCAGTACTTC
TRBD1	16	TRBV28	.	TRBJ1-1	CASSFGSWTGHTEAFF	TGTGCCAGCAGTTTTGGGTCTTGGACAGGTCACACTGAAGCTTTCTTT
TRBD1	16	TRBV30	few	TRBJ1-4	CAWRHPFRTGQEKLFF	TGTGCCTGGAGGCACCCCTTCCGGACAGGGCAAGAAAAACTGTTTTTT
.	15	TRBV4-3	.	TRBJ2-2	CASSSLPTNTGELFF	TGCGCCAGCAGCTCACTCCCTACGAACACCGGGGAGCTGTTTTTT
.	13	TRBV19	.	TRBJ1-3	CASKAHPSDTIYF	TGTGCCAGTAAGGCACACCCGAGCGACACCATATATTTT
TRBD2	15	TRBV2	.	TRBJ2-1	CASSERASGYNEQFF	TGTGCCAGTAGTGAAAGGGCTAGCGGTTACAATGAGCAGTTCTTC
TRBD2	14	TRBV15	.	TRBJ2-3	CATSRGGAGDTQYF	TGTGCCACCAGCAGAGGAGGAGCGGGGGATACGCAGTATTTT
.	15	TRBV27	.	TRBJ1-2	CASSFEPATNYGYTF	TGTGCCAGCAGTTTTGAGCCAGCCACTAACTATGGCTACACCTTC
.	15	TRBV4-2	few	TRBJ1-1	CASSHPTGMNTEAFF	TGTGCCAGCAGCCATCCTACCGGCATGAACACTGAAGCTTTCTTT
.	13	TRBV4-1	.	TRBJ2-1	CASSGRGYNEQFF	TGCGCCAGCAGCGGGAGAGGGTACAATGAGCAGTTCTTC
TRBD1	16	TRBV10-3	.	TRBJ2-7	CAISEGNRGAAYEQYF	TGTGCCATCAGTGAGGGAAACAGGGGTGCGGCCTACGAGCAGTACTTC
.	13	TRBV4-3	.	TRBJ2-7	CASSPGSRGEQYF	TGCGCCAGCAGCCCCGGGTCCCGCGGGGAGCAGTACTTC
TRBD1	17	TRBV19	.	TRBJ2-2	CASSVRDRVVYTGELFF	TGTGCCAGTAGTGTCCGGGACAGGGTCGTTTACACCGGGGAGCTGTTTTTT
.	14	TRBV5-4	.	TRBJ2-7	CASSQTPGDYEQYF	TGTGCCAGCAGCCAGACCCCGGGGGACTACGAGCAGTACTTC
.	14	TRBV5-1	.	TRBJ1-1	CASSGSQGWTEAFF	TGCGCCAGCAGCGGATCACAGGGCTGGACTGAAGCTTTCTTT
TRBD2	15	TRBV27	once	TRBJ2-3	CASSSGTISTDTQYF	TGTGCCAGCAGTTCAGGGACTATCTCTACAGATACGCAGTATTTT
.	14	TRBV28	.	TRBJ1-5	CASYGLGSNQPQHF	TGTGCCAGCTACGGTCTGGGGAGCAATCAGCCCCAGCATTTT
.	13	TRBV27	few	TRBJ1-1	CASSQTVNTEAFF	TGTGCCAGCAGTCAGACAGTGAACACTGAAGCTTTCTTT
.	14	TRBV9	.	TRBJ2-3	CASSVGPRTDTQYF	TGTGCCAGCAGCGTTGGACCTCGCACAGATACGCAGTATTTT
.	17	TRBV7-9	.	TRBJ2-2	CASSPLFGGTNTGELFF	TGTGCCAGCAGCCCTCTGTTTGGCGGGACGAACACCGGGGAGCTGTTTTTT
.	14	TRBV19	once	TRBJ2-7	CASSIDLETYEQYF	TGTGCCAGTAGTATAGATCTGGAAACCTACGAGCAGTACTTC
TRBD2	16	TRBV5-1	.	TRBJ2-7	CASSLDLSGSLYEQYF	TGCGCCAGCAGCTTGGACCTTAGCGGGAGTTTGTACGAGCAGTACTTC
.	13	TRBV11-2	.	TRBJ2-5	CASTQVYQETQYF	TGTGCCAGCACCCAGGTGTACCAAGAGACCCAGTACTTC
.	15	TRBV27	.	TRBJ2-7	CASSFLRALTHEQYF	TGTGCCAGCAGTTTTCTGAGAGCGTTAACGCACGAGCAGTACTTC
.	11	TRBV27	.	TRBJ1-2	CASSGDYGYTF	TGTGCCAGCAGTGGGGACTATGGCTACACCTTC
.	13	TRBV15	.	TRBJ1-2	CATSRAAGGGYTF	TGTGCCACCAGCAGAGCGGCCGGTGGTGGCTACACCTTC
TRBD2	14	TRBV28	.	TRBJ2-4	CASSQRLAGRIQYF	TGTGCCAGCAGTCAACGACTAGCGGGACGCATTCAGTACTTC
.	17	TRBV28	.	TRBJ1-5	CASSLCWQGLCNQPQHF	TGTGCCAGCAGTTTATGCTGGCAGGGGCTATGCAATCAGCCCCAGCATTTT
.	14	TRBV4-1	.	TRBJ2-2	CASSQGNGAGELFF	TGCGCCAGCAGCCAAGGGAACGGGGCCGGGGAGCTGTTTTTT
TRBD1	16	TRBV5-1	.	TRBJ1-1	CASTAYPDRGNTEAFF	TGCGCCAGCACCGCATACCCGGACAGGGGGAACACTGAAGCTTTCTTT
.	13	TRBV29-1	.	TRBJ2-7	CSVEDRELYEQYF	TGCAGCGTTGAAGATAGGGAACTTTACGAGCAGTACTTC
.	14	TRBV7-9	.	TRBJ2-7	CASSPPSLKREQYF	TGTGCCAGCAGCCCGCCGAGTCTCAAAAGGGAGCAGTACTTC
.	14	TRBV9	.	TRBJ2-7	CASSPWDRPAEQYF	TGTGCCAGCAGCCCTTGGGACCGACCCGCCGAGCAGTACTTC
TRBD2	13	TRBV6-5	.	TRBJ2-7	CASSSGSDYEQYF	TGTGCCAGCAGTAGCGGGAGTGATTACGAGCAGTACTTC
.	16	TRBV7-3	.	TRBJ2-1	CASSSTSFSSYNEQFF	TGTGCCAGCAGCTCTACTAGTTTTAGCTCCTACAATGAGCAGTTCTTC
.	13	TRBV19	.	TRBJ1-5	CASSSWLNQPQHF	TGTGCCAGTAGTTCGTGGTTAAATCAGCCCCAGCATTTT
.	15	TRBV28	.	TRBJ2-4	CASSLVSLAKNIQYF	TGTGCCAGCAGTTTGGTATCCCTAGCCAAAAACATTCAGTACTTC
TRBD1	14	TRBV5-1	once	TRBJ1-2	CASSWGQGAGGYTF	TGCGCCAGCAGCTGGGGACAGGGGGCAGGTGGCTACACCTTC
.	12	TRBV18	.	TRBJ2-2	CASSPNTGELFF	TGTGCCAGCTCACCCAACACCGGGGAGCTGTTTTTT
.	14	TRBV7-9	.	TRBJ2-7	CASSLIGRTNEQYF	TGTGCCAGCAGCTTAATAGGCAGAACCAACGAGCAGTACTTC
.	16	TRBV4-3	.	TRBJ2-7	CASSQEYLGLHYEQYF	TGCGCCAGCAGCCAAGAATATCTGGGACTGCACTACGAGCAGTACTTC
.	13	TRBV15	.	TRBJ1-1	CATSRTENTEAFF	TGTGCCACCAGTCGGACAGAGAACACTGAAGCTTTCTTT
TRBD2	14	TRBV5-1	.	TRBJ2-1	CASRGTSGRWEQFF	TGCGCCAGCAGAGGGACTAGCGGGAGATGGGAGCAGTTCTTC
.	15	TRBV7-2	.	TRBJ2-3	CASSLVPRGTDTQYF	TGTGCCAGCAGCTTAGTCCCCCGTGGCACAGATACGCAGTATTTT
.	14	TRBV5-5	.	TRBJ2-2	CASSLSSNTGELFF	TGTGCCAGCAGCTTGTCCAGTAACACCGGGGAGCTGTTTTTT
.	15	TRBV9	.	TRBJ1-5	CASSVEGKSNQPQHF	TGTGCCAGCAGCGTAGAAGGCAAAAGCAATCAGCCCCAGCATTTT
.	13	TRBV27	.	TRBJ2-7	CASSLKSNYEQYF	TGTGCCAGCAGTTTAAAGTCCAACTACGAGCAGTACTTC
TRBD2	14	TRBV13	.	TRBJ2-1	CASLSTSGSNEQFF	TGTGCCAGCCTCTCGACTAGCGGGAGTAATGAGCAGTTCTTC
TRBD1	15	TRBV5-5	.	TRBJ1-5	CASSPDRGIFPPQHF	TGTGCCAGCAGCCCGGACAGGGGGATCTTTCCGCCCCAGCATTTT
TRBD2	15	TRBV28	.	TRBJ2-5	CASSLEESGGETQYF	TGTGCCAGCAGCCTTGAGGAGAGCGGGGGAGAGACCCAGTACTTC
.	12	TRBV29-1	.	TRBJ1-2	CSVEGSNYGYTF	TGCAGCGTCGAGGGGTCTAACTATGGCTACACCTTC
.	12	TRBV29-1	.	TRBJ1-2	CSVELLAPGYTF	TGCAGCGTTGAACTTCTAGCCCCAGGCTACACCTTC
.	15	TRBV11-2	.	TRBJ2-3	CASSLGTTRTDTQYF	TGTGCCAGCAGCTTAGGGACTACGCGCACAGATACGCAGTATTTT